This TCR beta chain stems from a study of CD8 T cells in ankylosing spondylitis. Study-level results: It was reported that disease-linked clones were significantly enriched in matched ankylosing spondylitis synovial fluid. In ankylosing spondylitis blood, a motif of roughly eight highly homologous TCR beta variants appeared characteristic.

The ends were cut back, 1 base at V and 1 base at J, with 10 bases in the middle. CDR3 length: 15 residues. Germline V gene sequence: CDR1 SGHAT, CDR2 FQNNGV. As to this clonotype: The antigen is not known.

With molecular barcodes, quantitative 5'-RACE was used to make the TCR beta libraries. TCRdb fed the 5' RACE reads into MiXCR, producing one record per CDR3 protein. Of 75,000 to 95,000 distinct CDR3 sequences detected, about 8.1% appear once; the ten largest clones hold 30%. The chain has TRBV11-2 and TRBJ1-1; TRBD1 might be the D (5 bases). The sequenced material came from blood, either unsorted or a sorted T cell fraction (not recorded which). The TCR comes from a male donor with ankylosing spondylitis. The CDR3 DNA reads as TGTGCCAGCAGCTTAGGGCCCGGGACGAACACTGAAGCTTTCTTT. This sequence encodes CASSLGPGTNTEAFF.